The T cell receptor (beta chain) under discussion was sequenced for a study of blood T cells in healthy people across ages. Study results and limitations: CMV status of donors was not determined, possibly confounding expanded clonotype changes.

Together with a sample-barcoded 5' primer, a J-beta primer mix was included in a second PCR lasting roughly 6 to 12 cycles. TCRdb independently ran MiXCR on the 5' RACE reads; one entry per CDR3 protein. This sample carries fewer than 1 million distinct CDR3 sequences, under 45% of them seen once, and the ten largest clones take roughly 18%. The CDR3 runs to 14 residues. Trimming removed 3 bases from V and 3 bases from J; junction bases left unmatched: 3. CDR1 and CDR2 from the germline V gene are DFQATT and SNEGSKA (reference sequence). Notes on this clonotype: Antigen: not known.

The source material was blood. This chain uses TRBV20-1 with TRBJ2-1, with 9 bases matching TRBD2. The TCR originated in a man aged 55 to 70 in good health. The CDR3: CSARQAGGYNEQFF. The CDR3 coding sequence is TGCAGTGCTAGGCAAGCGGGGGGCTACAATGAGCAGTTCTTC.